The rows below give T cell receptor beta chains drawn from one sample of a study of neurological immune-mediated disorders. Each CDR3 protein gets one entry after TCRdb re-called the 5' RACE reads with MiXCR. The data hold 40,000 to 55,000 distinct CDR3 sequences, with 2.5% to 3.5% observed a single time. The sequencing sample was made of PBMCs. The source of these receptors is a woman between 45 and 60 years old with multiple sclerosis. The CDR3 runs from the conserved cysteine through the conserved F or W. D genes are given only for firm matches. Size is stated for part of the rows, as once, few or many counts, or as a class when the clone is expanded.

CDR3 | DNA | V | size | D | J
CASSSWDSDSYNEQFF | TGCGCCAGCAGCAGCTGGGACAGTGACTCCTACAATGAGCAGTTCTTC | TRBV5-1 | many | TRBD1 | TRBJ2-1
CASKPREFLDSNQPQHF | TGTGCCAGCAAACCGAGGGAGTTTCTCGATAGCAATCAGCCCCAGCATTTT | TRBV27 | many | NA | TRBJ1-5
CASSSRFPDEQFF | TGTGCCAGCAGCTCCCGGTTCCCCGATGAGCAGTTCTTC | TRBV7-8 | many | NA | TRBJ2-1
CASSQARERYEQYF | TGTGCCAGCAGCCAAGCACGGGAGAGATACGAGCAGTACTTC | TRBV3-1 | many | NA | TRBJ2-7
CASSFNSGTYNEQYF | TGTGCCAGCAGCTTTAACTCCGGGACCTACAATGAGCAGTACTTC | TRBV7-2 | NA | NA | TRBJ2-5
CASSRGPRYGYTF | TGTGCCAGCAGTAGGGGTCCGAGGTATGGCTACACCTTC | TRBV2 | many | NA | TRBJ1-2
CASSLFRGRVRTEAFF | TGTGCCAGCAGTTTATTTAGGGGAAGGGTGAGGACTGAAGCTTTCTTT | TRBV12-3/TRBV12-4 | many | NA | TRBJ1-1
CAISESNRGVTEAFF | TGTGCCATCAGTGAGTCGAACCGGGGGGTCACTGAAGCTTTCTTT | TRBV10-3 | many | NA | TRBJ1-1
CASSSSRSEYLNEQFF | TGTGCCAGCAGCTCTTCCAGGTCTGAATATCTCAATGAGCAGTTCTTC | TRBV11-2 | once | NA | TRBJ2-1
CSARAGRTSSSYNEQFF | TGCAGTGCTAGAGCTGGGAGGACTAGTAGTTCCTACAATGAGCAGTTCTTC | TRBV20-1 | many | TRBD2 | TRBJ2-1
CASSQEFPQRRMNTEAFF | TGCGCCAGCAGCCAAGAGTTCCCCCAGCGGCGTATGAACACTGAAGCTTTCTTT | TRBV4-1 | many | NA | TRBJ1-1
CASKGAGGSYNEQFF | TGCGCCAGCAAGGGCGCGGGGGGCTCCTACAATGAGCAGTTCTTC | TRBV5-1 | many | TRBD2 | TRBJ2-1
CASSTLGGNEQFF | TGCGCCAGCTCTACCTTGGGGGGCAATGAGCAGTTCTTC | TRBV5-1 | many | NA | TRBJ2-1
CASRHPSGGADTGELFF | TGTGCCAGCAGACACCCTAGCGGGGGGGCCGACACCGGGGAGCTGTTTTTT | TRBV12-3/TRBV12-4 | many | TRBD2 | TRBJ2-2
CASSETWGTGELFF | TGTGCCAGTAGTGAGACCTGGGGCACCGGGGAGCTGTTTTTT | TRBV19 | many | NA | TRBJ2-2